A selection of T cell receptor beta chains follows, all from one sample in a study of cytomegalovirus exposure and HLA in healthy donors. Repertoires were generated with immunoSEQ multiplex PCR, while TCRdb's copy carries only in-frame clones and drops some. The top ten hold less than 4.5% of the sample, which has over 85,000 clones, 73% seen once. The material sequenced was PBMCs. These receptors were obtained from a man aged 40-49 years in good health and CMV-seronegative. Each CDR3 is given with its conserved first and last residue. The D gene is left open where the match is weak. Where a row states a size, it is once, few, many or the class of an expanded clone; other rows omit it.

TRBV5-4	NA	TRBJ2-3	NA	TGTGCCAGCAGCCTACGCACAGATACGCAGTATTTT	CASSLRTDTQYF
TRBV5-4	many	TRBJ2-7	NA	TGTGCCAGCGGCAAGCTAGGAGGGGTGGACGAGCAGTACTTC	CASGKLGGVDEQYF
TRBV4-1	NA	TRBJ2-7	NA	TGCGCCAGCAGCCCAGACCCCTCCGTCAGCTCCTACGAGCAGTACTTC	CASSPDPSVSSYEQYF
TRBV5-1	NA	TRBJ1-1	NA	TGCGCCAGCTCGGAGGGAATTATCTCGAACACTGAAGCTTTCTTT	CASSEGIISNTEAFF
TRBV10-3	NA	TRBJ2-2	TRBD1	TGTGCCATCAGTGACCCCTGGACAGGGAACACCGGGGAGCTGTTTTTT	CAISDPWTGNTGELFF
TRBV5-6	NA	TRBJ2-7	TRBD1	TGTGCCAGCAGCTGGATGGGACAGGCCTACGAGCAGTACTTC	CASSWMGQAYEQYF
TRBV6-5	NA	TRBJ2-7	TRBD1	TGTGCCAGCAGTGGACAGGGGATTAATTCCTACGAGCAGTACTTC	CASSGQGINSYEQYF
TRBV7-8	NA	TRBJ2-1	NA	TGTGCCAGCAGCCCCGGGAGGGGGCAGGTCTACAATGAGCAGTTCTTC	CASSPGRGQVYNEQFF
TRBV11-3	NA	TRBJ2-7	NA	TGTGCCAGCAGCTTCCTCGGGAATAAAAGACGTTACGAGCAGTACTTC	CASSFLGNKRRYEQYF
TRBV18	few	TRBJ1-1	TRBD1	TGTGCCAGCTCACCGTCACAGGGGTCGAGCACTGAAGCTTTCTTT	CASSPSQGSSTEAFF
TRBV7-2	NA	TRBJ2-5	TRBD1	TGTGCCACCCGACAGGGCCCCTCGGAGACCCAGTACTTC	CATRQGPSETQYF
TRBV15	few	TRBJ1-5	TRBD1	TGTGCCACCAGCAGAGATGCAGGGGGCGGGCAGCCCCAGCATTTT	CATSRDAGGGQPQHF
TRBV4-1	NA	TRBJ2-3	TRBD2	TGCGCCACTTCGACTAGCGGGGCCGATACGCAGTATTTT	CATSTSGADTQYF
TRBV6-4	few	TRBJ2-3	TRBD2	TGTGCCAGCAGTGACTCGACTAGCGGGGGGGCAGATACGCAGTATTTT	CASSDSTSGGADTQYF
TRBV2	NA	TRBJ1-1	NA	TGTGCCAGCAAATGGGGGCCAGGCACTGAAGCTTTCTTT	CASKWGPGTEAFF
TRBV13	NA	TRBJ2-7	NA	TGTGCCAGCAGCGGGGGCCCGACCTACGAGCAGTACTTC	CASSGGPTYEQYF
TRBV2	NA	TRBJ2-7	TRBD2	TGTGCCAGCGTCCGACTAGCGGGGTACGAGCAGTACTTC	CASVRLAGYEQYF
TRBV13	NA	TRBJ1-4	NA	TGTGCCAGCAGCTTAGGCCGGCGGCGGATTAATGAAAAACTGTTTTTT	CASSLGRRRINEKLFF
TRBV6-6	NA	TRBJ1-3	TRBD1	TGTGCCAGCATCCCGGACAGGGTTATTGCTGGAAACACCATATATTTT	CASIPDRVIAGNTIYF
TRBV5-1	NA	TRBJ2-2	NA	TGCGCCAGCAGCTTGGATAGGGGAACCGGGGAGCTGTTTTTT	CASSLDRGTGELFF
TRBV29-1	few	TRBJ1-1	NA	TGCAGCGTTGAACAGGGATATCTGAACACTGAAGCTTTCTTT	CSVEQGYLNTEAFF
TRBV4-2	NA	TRBJ2-2	NA	TGTGCCAGCAGCCAACAGGGACACAACACCGGGGAGCTGTTTTTT	CASSQQGHNTGELFF
TRBV28	NA	TRBJ2-5	NA	TGTGCCAGCAGTTCTCTCCGGGACACAGAGGGCCAGTACTTC	CASSSLRDTEGQYF
TRBV7-9	NA	TRBJ2-1	TRBD2	TGTGCCAGCAGCTTAGTGGGCGGGGGGGCCTACAATGAGCAGTTCTTC	CASSLVGGGAYNEQFF
TRBV2	NA	TRBJ1-5	NA	TGTGCCAGCAGACCCACAGGGATTTGGGGCAATCAGCCCCAGCATTTT	CASRPTGIWGNQPQHF
TRBV7-6	NA	TRBJ1-1	TRBD1	TGTGCCAGCAGCGCCTACAGGGGCAACACTGAAGCTTTCTTT	CASSAYRGNTEAFF
TRBV2	many	TRBJ2-3	NA	TGTGCCAGCAATCAGTTCGGACTCAGCACAGATACGCAGTATTTT	CASNQFGLSTDTQYF
TRBV6-1	NA	TRBJ2-1	NA	TGTGCCAGCAGCCTCATGGGCGATGAGCAGTTCTTC	CASSLMGDEQFF
TRBV6-1	NA	TRBJ2-3	NA	TGTGCCAGCAGTGCAAGACAGGGCACAGATACGCAGTATTTT	CASSARQGTDTQYF
TRBV5-1	NA	TRBJ2-5	NA	TGCGCCAGCAGCTTACCAGGGGAACAAGAGACCCAGTACTTC	CASSLPGEQETQYF
TRBV5-1	NA	TRBJ2-7	TRBD1	TGCGCCAGCAGCTTAGAATGGAGCAGGGGGCACGAGCAGTACTTC	CASSLEWSRGHEQYF
TRBV29-1	NA	TRBJ2-7	NA	TGCAGCGGGACGAAGTCAGGGTCCCTGGGCGAGCAGTACTTC	CSGTKSGSLGEQYF
TRBV7-9	NA	TRBJ2-7	TRBD2	TGTGCCAGCAGCCTAAAAGCGGGGGCTGACTACGAGCAGTACTTC	CASSLKAGADYEQYF
TRBV5-6	NA	TRBJ1-1	NA	TGTGCCAGCAGCTTGATGGCGGGAACCGGCACTGAAGCTTTCTTT	CASSLMAGTGTEAFF
TRBV5-5	few	TRBJ2-3	TRBD1	TGTGCCAGCAGCTTGGAGGACAGGGGGGTGGCAGATACGCAGTATTTT	CASSLEDRGVADTQYF
TRBV5-1	NA	TRBJ1-5	NA	TGCGCCAGCAGCTCCGGGACACCTAATCAGCCCCAGCATTTT	CASSSGTPNQPQHF
TRBV4-1	NA	TRBJ2-7	NA	TGCGCCAGCAGCCAAGAGTGGGGCCCACGCGAGCAGTACTTC	CASSQEWGPREQYF
TRBV18	NA	TRBJ1-5	NA	TGTGCCAGCTCACCCGACAGCTATAGCAATCAGCCCCAGCATTTT	CASSPDSYSNQPQHF
TRBV5-1	NA	TRBJ1-6	NA	TGCGCCAGCAGCTTGGATGGCAGGATTTCACCCCTCCACTTT	CASSLDGRISPLHF
TRBV14	once	TRBJ1-1	NA	TGTGCCAGCAGCCAATTGCAGGGCCTGGAAGCTTTCTTT	CASSQLQGLEAFF
TRBV4-1	NA	TRBJ1-4	NA	TGCGCCAGCAGCCAAGATGGGGGGCGGGGGGCGCGGGGTGAAAAACTGTTTTTT	CASSQDGGRGARGEKLFF
TRBV5-4	once	TRBJ2-3	NA	TGTGCCAGCAAGGGAGAAGGCGATACGCAGTATTTT	CASKGEGDTQYF
TRBV20-1	NA	TRBJ1-1	NA	TGCAGTGCTTATGGACACCTTGAAGCTTTCTTT	CSAYGHLEAFF
TRBV11-3	once	TRBJ2-1	NA	TGTGCCAGCAGCCGACTGGGCTCCTACAATGAGCAGTTCTTC	CASSRLGSYNEQFF
TRBV5-6	NA	TRBJ1-1	NA	TGTGCCAGCAGCTTGGGACAGGCCAAAGCTTTCTTT	CASSLGQAKAFF
TRBV28	NA	TRBJ1-5	NA	TGTGCCAGCCAAAAAAGAGGGAGGGTGGATCAGCCCCAGCATTTT	CASQKRGRVDQPQHF
TRBV10-3	NA	TRBJ2-7	NA	TGTGCCATCGGCGGGACGGGCTCCTACGAGCAGTACTTC	CAIGGTGSYEQYF
TRBV7-9	once	TRBJ2-7	NA	TGTGCCAGCAGCCGGGACATAGCATACGAGCAGTACTTC	CASSRDIAYEQYF
TRBV13	NA	TRBJ1-5	TRBD1	TGTGCCAGCAGCCTCGGGACAGGCAATCAGCCCCAGCATTTT	CASSLGTGNQPQHF
TRBV27	NA	TRBJ2-1	TRBD1	TGTGCCAGCAGTTCCCGGACAGGGGCCAATGAGCAGTTCTTC	CASSSRTGANEQFF
TRBV6-5	few	TRBJ1-5	TRBD1	TGTGCCAGCAGTTCCCTGGACAGGGTGAATCAGCCCCAGCATTTT	CASSSLDRVNQPQHF
TRBV4-3	NA	TRBJ1-5	NA	TGCGCCAGCAGCCAAGACTCAGGGTATAGCAATCAGCCCCAGCATTTT	CASSQDSGYSNQPQHF